These 16 T cell receptor beta chains share one sample of origin, sequenced in a study of cytomegalovirus exposure and HLA in healthy donors. Primers included in the PCR were 60 Vbeta and 13 Jbeta primers. Profiled with immunoSEQ multiplex PCR; TCRdb holds only in-frame clones, not every one. The sample shows roughly 140,000 clones, 60% to 80% of them seen only once. The sample comprised PBMCs. The receptors shown here come from a male donor in good health and CMV-seronegative.

This chain links TRBV18 with TRBJ1-1; 9 nucleotides line up with TRBD1. With 2 bases clipped from V and 7 bases from J, the junction kept 5 bases outside the gene matches. The CDR3 loop spans 14 amino acids. CDR1 KGHSH and CDR2 LQKENI come from the germline V gene. For the CDR3, the DNA is TGTGCCAGCTCACCAATGACAGGGGGTGGTGAAGCTTTCTTT. This codes for CASSPMTGGGEAFF.

The chain links TRBV5-6 to TRBJ2-1; 10 bases are a match to TRBD1. The CDR3 totals 15 residues. Germline V gene lookup returns CDR1 SGHDT and CDR2 YYEEEE. The J segment lost 6 bases and the V segment lost 2 bases, leaving 5 bases of the junction unmatched. CDR3 sequence reads: CASSFRQGAANEQFF. The CDR3 bases are TGTGCCAGCAGCTTCCGACAGGGGGCTGCCAATGAGCAGTTCTTC.

This clone was observed a few times. V is TRBV11-3 and J is TRBJ2-7; 8 bases line up with TRBD1. Per the germline V gene, CDR1 is SGHNT and CDR2 is YENEEA. The CDR3 runs 15 residues. V lost 5 bases and J lost 0; bases outside the gene matches: 6. CDR3 region: CASSKTGEPSYEQYF. The CDR3 coding sequence is TGTGCCAGCAGCAAGACAGGGGAGCCCTCCTACGAGCAGTACTTC.

The chain combines TRBV5-4 with TRBJ2-7; 8 positions match TRBD2. This CDR3 comprises 16 residues. Germline assignment: CDR1 SGHNT and CDR2 YYREEE (reference sequence). V was clipped by 5 bases and J by 3 bases; unmatched bases: 13. This CDR3 is CASRAKTSGPDYEQYF. The CDR3 DNA reads TGTGCCAGCAGGGCCAAAACTAGCGGTCCAGACTACGAGCAGTACTTC. Complete variable domain (other parts from reference TRBV5-4 and TRBJ2-7): ETGVTQSPTHLIKTRGQQVTLRCSSQSGHNTVSWYQQALGQGPQFIFQYYREEENGRGNFPPRFSGLQFPNYSSELNVNALELDDSALYLCASRAKTSGPDYEQYFGPGTRLTVT.

This chain joins TRBV6-1 and TRBJ1-1; 8 bases are shared with TRBD1. This CDR3 is built from 14 residues. V lost 5 bases to trimming and J lost 7 bases; unmatched junction nucleotides: 9. CDR1 MNHNS and CDR2 SASEGT come from the germline V gene. The chain's CDR3 is CASSSTGGKNEAFF. As DNA, the CDR3 is TGTGCCAGCAGTAGCACAGGGGGGAAGAATGAAGCTTTCTTT.

This clone was seen a handful of times. The chain uses TRBV6-5 and TRBJ2-7; tentative D call: TRBD1 (6 bases). Germline CDR1 is MNHEY and CDR2 is SVGAGI. CDR3 length: 13 amino acids. V was cut by 4 bases and J by 3 bases, with 10 bases left in between. The CDR3 sequence is CASSSQGSYEQYF. The CDR3 DNA sequence: TGTGCCAGCAGTTCTCAGGGGAGCTACGAGCAGTACTTC.

This chain uses TRBV5-1 with TRBJ1-4; D possibly corresponds to TRBD1 (5 bases). V lost 3 bases and J lost 0, with 6 bases in between. Per the germline V gene, CDR1 is SGHRS and CDR2 is YFSETQ. CDR3 size: 14 residues. DNA of the CDR3: TGCGCCAGCAGCTGGACACCAACTAATGAAAAACTGTTTTTT. Residues: CASSWTPTNEKLFF.

The chain is built from TRBV6-6 and TRBJ2-5; D is perhaps TRBD2 (6 bases). Germline values: CDR1 MNHNY, CDR2 SVGAGI (reference sequence). V lost 5 bases to trimming and J lost 1 base, with 14 bases between them. The CDR3 has 15 residues. CDR3 DNA sequence: TGTGCCAGCAGTCGGGCTCTAGCGACCCAAGAGACCCAGTACTTC. It is translated as CASSRALATQETQYF.

The chain links TRBV7-9 to TRBJ1-1; D call uncertain. From germline, CDR1 is SEHNR and CDR2 FQNEAQ (reference sequence). V lost 0 bases, J lost 1 base, and 6 bases lay in between. The CDR3 loop spans 14 amino acids. Written as DNA, the CDR3 is TGTGCCAGCAGCTTAGCGGCGGGGAACACTGAAGCTTTCTTT. It is translated as CASSLAAGNTEAFF.

In DNA form, the CDR3 reads TGTGCTAGTGGTCTCGGGGGACAGGGGACGGGCGAGCAGTACTTC. Amino acid sequence: CASGLGGQGTGEQYF. The gene calls are TRBV12-5 and TRBJ2-7; 10 bases align to TRBD1. Germline V gene data show CDR1 as LGHNT and CDR2 as FRNRAP. After removal of 5 bases from V and 6 bases from J, the junction contained 10 bases not matched to a gene. The CDR3 covers 15 residues.

A single count supports this clone. The chain recombines TRBV6-1 with TRBJ1-2, with D unresolved. This CDR3 has 13 amino acids. V dropped 2 bases and J dropped 4 bases, with 8 bases sitting between them. Germline lookup yields CDR1 MNHNS and CDR2 SASEGT. The CDR3 DNA follows: TGTGCCAGCAGTGAAACGCCGAGCTATGGCTACACCTTC. This translates into CASSETPSYGYTF.

The chain has TRBV7-3 and TRBJ2-1; tentatively, D is TRBD2 (5 bases). V was cut by 5 bases and J by 2 bases, with 13 bases left in between. Germline values: CDR1 SGHTA, CDR2 FQGTGA. This CDR3 contains 15 residues. CDR3 DNA sequence: TGTGCCAGCAGCCTTCCTAGAGGGACCTACAATGAGCAGTTCTTC. It codes for CASSLPRGTYNEQFF.

The genes are TRBV25-1 and TRBJ2-4; tentatively, D is TRBD1 (7 bases). This CDR3 has 17 residues. Trimming shortened V by 4 bases and J by 7 bases, and 23 bases separated the two germline ends. Germline V gene lookup returns CDR1 MGHDK and CDR2 SYGVNS. CDR3: CASSAPIGWDSGNIQYF. DNA for the CDR3: TGTGCCAGCAGTGCCCCGATCGGCTGGGACAGCGGGAACATTCAGTACTTC.

This clone was recorded once. J is TRBJ1-5 and V is TRBV30; D gene ambiguous. The CDR3 extends over 12 amino acids. Germline values: CDR1 GTSNPN, CDR2 SVGIG (reference sequence). Trimming removed 1 base from V and 5 bases from J, with 6 bases in between. This CDR3 is CAWSDRDQPQHF. CDR3 sequence (DNA): TGTGCCTGGAGTGACAGAGATCAGCCCCAGCATTTT.

As DNA, the CDR3 is TGTGCCAGCAGCCGACGACAGGGGGGCTCACCCCTCCACTTT. Its translation: CASSRRQGGSPLHF. The chain employs TRBV27 and TRBJ1-6, with 9 bases matching TRBD1. Germline V lookup: CDR1 MNHEY, CDR2 SMNVEV (reference sequence). The V segment lost 6 bases and the J segment 10 bases; nucleotides outside the gene matches: 7. The CDR3 spans 14 residues.

This chain's CDR3 is CASSYLTAEAFF. The CDR3, as DNA: TGTGCCAGCAGCTACCTGACAGCAGAAGCTTTCTTT. The chain employs TRBV5-4 and TRBJ1-1; possible D gene TRBD1, 5 bases. V gave up 3 bases and J gave up 8 bases, with 11 bases separating them. CDR3 length: 12 residues. CDR1 SGHNT and CDR2 YYREEE come from the germline V gene (reference sequence).